The clone carrying this T cell receptor beta chain came up a few times. Its antigen is as yet unknown. This CDR3 comprises 14 residues. With V trimmed by 3 bases and J by 6 bases, 8 bases remained unmatched. CDR1 SGHTA and CDR2 FQGNSA come from the germline V gene. This specimen comes from a study of T cell repertoires in cytomegalovirus infection. The wider study: Signatures in public TCR beta sequences pointed to both CMV infection and matching HLA type.

Via MiXCR, TCRdb re-called the reads, giving one row per CDR3 protein. The table records 150,000 to 190,000 distinct CDR3 sequences, roughly a quarter of them present only once. Study results and limitations: HLA-C-restricted CMV-specific TCR beta clonotypes were dominant in the ex vivo response. The cumulative frequency of public TCR beta families identified carriers of CMV plus the relevant HLA.

This chain uses TRBV7-2 with TRBJ2-7; TRBD1 matches 7 bases. This receptor was obtained from a human donor in good health (CMV status not recorded). Some clones in this sample may be carry-over from other donors' samples. Sequenced: PBMCs. CDR3 loop: CASSFGTAPGEQYF. The CDR3, as DNA: TGTGCCAGCAGCTTCGGGACAGCCCCGGGCGAGCAGTACTTC.